The 23 T cell receptor beta chains below come from one sample, sequenced in a study of cytomegalovirus exposure and HLA in healthy donors. The PCR used 60 Vbeta and 13 Jbeta primers. Profiled with immunoSEQ multiplex PCR; TCRdb holds only in-frame clones, not every one. This sample has 150,000 to 200,000 clones, with approximately 84% found just once. Sequencing input: PBMCs. Receptors were obtained from a woman between 25 and 40 years old in good health and CMV-seropositive.

The rearrangement links TRBV5-1 to TRBJ2-1; D not certain. Deletions cut 1 base from V and 6 bases from J, with 11 bases between. There are 14 residues in the CDR3. From germline, CDR1 is SGHRS and CDR2 YFSETQ. The CDR3 sequence is CASSLLTDTNEQFF. CDR3 coding DNA: TGCGCCAGCAGCTTGCTTACAGATACCAATGAGCAGTTCTTC. The full variable domain, rest sourced from reference TRBV5-1 and TRBJ2-1, is KAGVTQTPRYLIKTRGQQVTLSCSPISGHRSVSWYQQTPGQGLQFLFEYFSETQRNKGNFPGRFSGRQFSNSRSEMNVSTLELGDSALYLCASSLLTDTNEQFFGPGTRLTVL.

The V gene is TRBV6-5, the J gene TRBJ2-1; TRBD2 matches at 9 bases. The CDR3 runs to 13 residues. Germline trimming cut 10 bases from V and 6 bases from J; bases unmatched to any gene: 7. In germline, CDR1 is MNHEY, CDR2 SVGAGI. The chain's CDR3 is CATKREVGNEQFF. Written as DNA, the CDR3 is TGTGCCACCAAGCGGGAGGTTGGCAATGAGCAGTTCTTC.

This sequence joins TRBV19 and TRBJ1-5; no firm D call. Germline loops: CDR1 LNHDA, CDR2 SQIVND (reference sequence). V was clipped by 5 bases and J by 4 bases, with 6 bases between them. This CDR3 contains 12 residues. DNA of the CDR3: TGTGCCAGTAGTTACTTGAATCAGCCCCAGCATTTT. Encoded protein: CASSYLNQPQHF. The full variable domain, rest sourced from reference TRBV19 and TRBJ1-5, is DGGITQSPKYLFRKEGQNVTLSCEQNLNHDAMYWYRQDPGQGLRLIYYSQIVNDFQKGDIAEGYSVSREKKESFPLTVTSAQKNPTAFYLCASSYLNQPQHFGDGTRLSIL.

This chain connects TRBV9 to TRBJ2-2; 11 bases map to TRBD1. Trimming cost V 4 bases and J 5 bases; bases outside gene matches: 4. The CDR3 runs to 15 residues. Germline V CDR1 and CDR2: SGDLS, YYNGEE. The CDR3 loop is CASSQGQGGTGELFF. The CDR3 DNA sequence: TGTGCCAGCAGCCAGGGACAGGGGGGGACCGGGGAGCTGTTTTTT.

This clone was picked up one time. The V call is TRBV5-4, the J call TRBJ2-1, with D tentatively TRBD1 (5 bases). The length of the CDR3 is 13 residues. The V end lost 0 bases, the J end lost 14 bases, and 15 bases lay between the germline ends. CDR1 is SGHNT and CDR2 is YYREEE in the germline V gene (reference sequence). This chain's CDR3 is CASSLEAGRLEFF. The CDR3 nucleotides are TGTGCCAGCAGCTTGGAGGCAGGGCGGTTGGAGTTCTTC.

The chain's CDR3 is CASRSGGNRQAEAFF. CDR3 nucleotides: TGCGCCAGCAGATCCGGCGGAAACAGGCAGGCTGAAGCTTTCTTT. The chain is built from TRBV5-1 and TRBJ1-1; D perhaps matches TRBD1 (5 bases). This CDR3 spans 15 amino acids. Germline V gene lookup returns CDR1 SGHRS and CDR2 YFSETQ. V lost 5 bases to trimming and J lost 6 bases, with 20 bases between them. Complete variable domain (other parts from reference TRBV5-1 and TRBJ1-1): KAGVTQTPRYLIKTRGQQVTLSCSPISGHRSVSWYQQTPGQGLQFLFEYFSETQRNKGNFPGRFSGRQFSNSRSEMNVSTLELGDSALYLCASRSGGNRQAEAFFGQGTRLTVV.

V gene TRBV19 combines with J gene TRBJ2-7; D possibly corresponds to TRBD1 (6 bases). V lost 5 bases and J lost 4, with 18 bases in between. Germline values: CDR1 LNHDA, CDR2 SQIVND (reference sequence). The CDR3 has 15 amino acids. The chain's CDR3 is CASSSDSLRGYEQYF. CDR3 nucleotides: TGTGCCAGTAGTTCGGACAGCCTGAGGGGATACGAGCAGTACTTC.

The rearrangement links TRBV6-6 to TRBJ1-5; D might be TRBD1 (5 bases). Trimming removed 2 bases at V and 7 bases at J, with 18 bases between. The CDR3 has 16 amino acids. In germline, CDR1 is MNHNY, CDR2 SVGAGI (reference sequence). CDR3 loop: CASSYPRGEGRQPQHF. CDR3 DNA sequence: TGTGCCAGCAGTTACCCTCGGGGGGAGGGGAGACAGCCCCAGCATTTT.

The J gene is TRBJ2-4, the V gene TRBV5-1; possibly TRBD2 for D (5 bases). Trimming took 0 bases from V and 7 from J, leaving 8 bases between them. The CDR3 consists of 13 residues. Germline CDR1 and CDR2: SGHRS and YFSETQ. The CDR3 DNA reads as TGCGCCAGCAGCTTGGGGTGGGAGAACATTCAGTACTTC. Translated, it gives CASSLGWENIQYF.

V usage is TRBV19 and J usage is TRBJ1-1; TRBD1 might be the D (6 bases). V was cut by 5 bases and J by 7 bases, with 14 bases left in between. The germline V gene encodes CDR1 LNHDA and CDR2 SQIVND (reference sequence). The CDR3 extends over 13 amino acids. The CDR3 bases are TGTGCCAGTAGTTGGGGCAGGGGATTTGAAGCTTTCTTT. This encodes CASSWGRGFEAFF.

V gene TRBV4-3 combines with J gene TRBJ2-7, with TRBD1 as a possible D gene (6 bases). Per germline, CDR1 LGHNA and CDR2 YSLEER. Trimming took off 4 bases at V and 1 base at J, with 11 bases between the two ends. This CDR3 is 14 amino acids long. The CDR3: CASSPSGQSYEQYF. Written as DNA, the CDR3 is TGCGCCAGCAGCCCTTCCGGACAGTCCTACGAGCAGTACTTC.

The chain uses TRBV6-5 and TRBJ2-1; D is unclear. The CDR3 sequence is 13 residues long. In germline, CDR1 is MNHEY, CDR2 SVGAGI. V gave up 6 bases and J gave up 6 bases, with 12 bases separating them. The CDR3 protein is CASSIVGANEQFF. For the CDR3, the DNA is TGTGCCAGCAGCATAGTAGGAGCCAATGAGCAGTTCTTC.

The chain combines TRBV10-1 with TRBJ1-4; TRBD1 matches at 10 bases. Unmatched junction bases numbered 15, after V lost 6 bases and J lost 8 bases. Per the germline V gene, CDR1 is WNHNN and CDR2 is SYGVQD (reference sequence). The CDR3 sequence is 17 residues long. The CDR3 nucleotides are TGCGCCAGCAGGGGCCGGGACAGGGGAAAGAAAGGGGAAAAACTGTTTTTT. As protein: CASRGRDRGKKGEKLFF.

The V gene is TRBV4-2, the J gene TRBJ2-7; D might be TRBD2 (7 bases). V lost 0 bases and J lost 7, with 13 bases in between. The CDR3 has 14 amino acids. The germline CDR1 and CDR2 sequences are LGHNA and YNFKEQ. The CDR3 protein is CASSQEGGAGEQYF. DNA for the CDR3: TGTGCCAGCAGCCAAGAGGGGGGGGCCGGGGAGCAGTACTTC.

The chain has TRBV10-2 and TRBJ2-5, with D tentatively TRBD1 (5 bases). Trimming stripped 6 bases from V and 2 bases from J, with 10 bases between. The CDR3 covers 13 residues. Germline-derived CDR1 and CDR2 are WSHSY and SAAADI. The CDR3 reads CASSRDSQETQYF. Here the CDR3 DNA reads TGCGCCAGCAGCCGCGACAGTCAAGAGACCCAGTACTTC.

The chain combines TRBV6-5 with TRBJ2-7, with 11 bases identical to TRBD1. The J segment lost 6 bases and the V segment lost 3 bases, leaving 4 bases of the junction unmatched. Germline values: CDR1 MNHEY, CDR2 SVGAGI. This CDR3 contains 14 residues. CDR3 nucleotides: TGTGCCAGCAGTTATTCCGGGACAGGGGGCGAGCAGTACTTC. Its translation: CASSYSGTGGEQYF.

V usage is TRBV25-1 and J usage is TRBJ1-1; D might be TRBD1 (6 bases). Germline-derived CDR1 and CDR2 are MGHDK and SYGVNS. CDR3 length equals 14 residues. The ends were cut back, 5 bases at V and 9 bases at J, with 19 bases in the middle. The CDR3 bases are TGTGCCAGCAGTCCCCCTGACAGGACTCAAAAAGCTTTCTTT. Translating it yields CASSPPDRTQKAFF. Variable domain in full (rest from reference TRBV25-1 and TRBJ1-1): EADIYQTPRYLVIGTGKKITLECSQTMGHDKMYWYQQDPGMELHLIHYSYGVNSTEKGDLSSESTVSRIRTEHFPLTLESARPSHTSQYLCASSPPDRTQKAFFGQGTRLTVV.

The chain links TRBV18 to TRBJ2-3; 13 nucleotides match TRBD2. The ends lost 3 bases at V and 2 bases at J; junction bases unmatched: 5. The V gene's germline CDR1 is KGHSH and CDR2 LQKENI. The CDR3 covers 17 residues. The CDR3 DNA sequence: TGTGCCAGCTCACCCCAAGGGACTAGCGGGGCCACAGATACGCAGTATTTT. Amino acid sequence: CASSPQGTSGATDTQYF.

This sequence joins TRBV27 and TRBJ2-3; 8 nucleotides match TRBD1. Germline V gene data show CDR1 as MNHEY and CDR2 as SMNVEV (reference sequence). The CDR3 totals 12 residues. The CDR3 sequence: CGSRGLTDTQYF. The CDR3 DNA sequence: TGTGGCTCCAGGGGGCTCACAGATACGCAGTATTTT.

The chain recombines TRBV9 with TRBJ2-7; a weak D match, TRBD2 (7 bases). CDR1 is SGDLS, CDR2 YYNGEE, per germline. CDR3 length: 14 residues. V lost 4 bases, J lost 7 bases, and 18 bases lay in between. This CDR3 reads CASSQNVGGGEQYF. The CDR3 nucleotides are TGTGCCAGCAGCCAAAACGTGGGAGGGGGAGAGCAGTACTTC.

The sample holds one count of this clone. V and J are TRBV11-2 and TRBJ2-1; 7 nucleotides line up with TRBD2. The CDR3 contains 16 residues. Germline V CDR1 and CDR2: SGHAT, FQNNGV. V lost 0 bases and J lost 4; bases outside the gene matches: 6. CDR3 in DNA: TGTGCCAGCAGCTTAGATCCGACTAGCCGGTACAATGAGCAGTTCTTC. Translating gives CASSLDPTSRYNEQFF.

The V and J genes are TRBV15 and TRBJ2-1, with 11 nucleotides matching TRBD2. The trim removed 3 bases at V and 8 bases at J, leaving 15 bases unmatched. Germline-derived CDR1 and CDR2 are LNHNV and YYDKDF (reference sequence). CDR3 length equals 18 residues. In DNA, the CDR3 is TGTGCCACCAGCAGGTGGGGGACAGCAACTAGCGGGAGAGATGAGCAGTTCTTC. This sequence encodes CATSRWGTATSGRDEQFF.

The rearrangement links TRBV7-2 to TRBJ2-1, with TRBD2 matching 13 bases. CDR1 is SGHTA, CDR2 FQGNSA, per germline. After removal of 5 bases from V and 7 bases from J, the junction contained 8 bases not matched to a gene. The CDR3 sequence is 16 residues long. The DNA for the CDR3 is TGTGCCAGCAGCCAACTACTAGCGGGGGGGCATAATGAGCAGTTCTTC. It specifies CASSQLLAGGHNEQFF.